The T cell receptor beta chain described here comes from a study of T cell clonality in common variable immunodeficiency. General observations from the study: Reportedly, TCR beta sequences from common variable immunodeficiency showed fewer deletions and N-nucleotide insertions. Links between repertoire features and CVID complications were heterogeneity-limited.

TCRdb's table, derived via immunoSEQ multiplex PCR, lists solely in-frame clones and lacks some. This sample has roughly 13,000 clones, each found more than once. This clone showed up just a few times. The antigen is undetermined. The read terminates 3 residues before the CDR3 end, so the remaining end is supplied by the germline J gene. Germline values: CDR1 SGHVS, CDR2 FNYEAQ. V gave up 5 bases and J gave up 1 base; unmatched junction bases: 8. This CDR3 has 15 amino acids. This receptor was obtained from a human donor with common variable immunodeficiency. The rearrangement uses TRBV7-6 and TRBJ2-7; 7 bases are shared with TRBD1. Material for sequencing was peripheral blood mononuclear cells. The CDR3 region is CASSLDSGGSYEQYF. CDR3 bases read: TGTGCCAGCAGCCTTGATTCAGGGGGTTCCTACGAG.